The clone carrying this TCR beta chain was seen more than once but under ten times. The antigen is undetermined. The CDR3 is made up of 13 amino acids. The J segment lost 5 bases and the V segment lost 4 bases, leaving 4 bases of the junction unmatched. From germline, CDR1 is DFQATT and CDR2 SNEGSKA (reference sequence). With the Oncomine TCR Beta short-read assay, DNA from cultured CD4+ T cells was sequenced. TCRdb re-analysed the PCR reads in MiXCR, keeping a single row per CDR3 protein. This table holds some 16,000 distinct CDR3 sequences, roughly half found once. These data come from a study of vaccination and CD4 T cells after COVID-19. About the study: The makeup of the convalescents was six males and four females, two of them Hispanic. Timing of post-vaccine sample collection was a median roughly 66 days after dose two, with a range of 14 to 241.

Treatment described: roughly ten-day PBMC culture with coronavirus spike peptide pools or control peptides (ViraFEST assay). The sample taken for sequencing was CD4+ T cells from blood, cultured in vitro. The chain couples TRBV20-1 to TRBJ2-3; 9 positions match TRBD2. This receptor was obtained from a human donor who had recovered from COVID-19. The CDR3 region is CSAIRGGGDTQYF. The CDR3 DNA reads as TGCAGTGCTATCCGCGGGGGGGGAGATACGCAGTATTTT.